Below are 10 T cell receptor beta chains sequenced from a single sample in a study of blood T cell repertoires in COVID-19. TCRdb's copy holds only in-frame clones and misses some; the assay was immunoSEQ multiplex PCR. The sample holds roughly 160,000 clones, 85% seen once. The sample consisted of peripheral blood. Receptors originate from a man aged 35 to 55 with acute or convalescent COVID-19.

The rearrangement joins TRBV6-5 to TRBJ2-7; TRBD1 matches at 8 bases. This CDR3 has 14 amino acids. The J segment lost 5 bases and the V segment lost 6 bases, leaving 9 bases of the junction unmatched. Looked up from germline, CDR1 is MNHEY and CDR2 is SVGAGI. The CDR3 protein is CASSQDRDLDEQYF. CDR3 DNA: TGTGCCAGCAGCCAGGACAGGGATCTGGACGAGCAGTACTTC.

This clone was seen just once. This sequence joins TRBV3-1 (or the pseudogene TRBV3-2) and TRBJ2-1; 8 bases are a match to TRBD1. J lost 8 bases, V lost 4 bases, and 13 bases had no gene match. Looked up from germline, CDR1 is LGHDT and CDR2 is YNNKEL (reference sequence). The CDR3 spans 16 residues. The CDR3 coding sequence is TGTGCCAGCAGCCCGGTAGGACAGGGAATTATCGATGAGCAGTTCTTC. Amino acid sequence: CASSPVGQGIIDEQFF.

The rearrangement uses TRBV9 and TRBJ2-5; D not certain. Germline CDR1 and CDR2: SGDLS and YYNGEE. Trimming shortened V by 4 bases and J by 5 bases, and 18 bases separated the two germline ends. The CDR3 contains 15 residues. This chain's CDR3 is CASSPEQLEAETQYF. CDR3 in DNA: TGTGCCAGCAGCCCCGAGCAGCTCGAGGCGGAGACCCAGTACTTC. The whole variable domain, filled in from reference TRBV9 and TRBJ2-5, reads DSGVTQTPKHLITATGQRVTLRCSPRSGDLSVYWYQQSLDQGLQFLIQYYNGEERAKGNILERFSAQQFPDLHSELNLSSLELGDSALYFCASSPEQLEAETQYFGPGTRLLVL.

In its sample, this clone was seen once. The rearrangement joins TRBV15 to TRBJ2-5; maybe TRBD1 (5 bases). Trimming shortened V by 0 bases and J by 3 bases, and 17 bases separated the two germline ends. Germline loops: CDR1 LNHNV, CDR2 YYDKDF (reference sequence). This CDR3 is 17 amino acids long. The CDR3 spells CATSREGLQGLEETQYF. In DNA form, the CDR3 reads TGTGCCACCAGCAGAGAGGGCCTTCAGGGTCTAGAAGAGACCCAGTACTTC. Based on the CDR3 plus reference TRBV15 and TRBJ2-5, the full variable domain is DAMVIQNPRYQVTQFGKPVTLSCSQTLNHNVMYWYQQKSSQAPKLLFHYYDKDFNNEADTPDNFQSRRPNTSFCFLDIRSPGLGDTAMYLCATSREGLQGLEETQYFGPGTRLLVL.

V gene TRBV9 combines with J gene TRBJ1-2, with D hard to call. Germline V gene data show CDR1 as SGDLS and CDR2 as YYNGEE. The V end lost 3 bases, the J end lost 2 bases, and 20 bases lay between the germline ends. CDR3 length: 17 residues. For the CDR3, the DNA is TGTGCCAGCAGCGGAAGACCCCTCAGGCTTGGGAACTATGGCTACACCTTC. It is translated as CASSGRPLRLGNYGYTF.

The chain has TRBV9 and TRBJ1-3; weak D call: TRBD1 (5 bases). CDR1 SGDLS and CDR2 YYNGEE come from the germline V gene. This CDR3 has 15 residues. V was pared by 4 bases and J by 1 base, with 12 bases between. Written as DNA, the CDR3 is TGTGCCAGCAGCCTCTTAGGGGATTCTGGAAACACCATATATTTT. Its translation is CASSLLGDSGNTIYF.

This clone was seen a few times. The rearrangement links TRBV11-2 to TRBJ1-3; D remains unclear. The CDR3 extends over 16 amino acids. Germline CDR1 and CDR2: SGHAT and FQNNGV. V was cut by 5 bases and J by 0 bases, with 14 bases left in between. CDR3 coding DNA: TGTGCCAGCAGCCCCCACCCGCGGGGCTCTGGAAACACCATATATTTT. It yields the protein CASSPHPRGSGNTIYF.

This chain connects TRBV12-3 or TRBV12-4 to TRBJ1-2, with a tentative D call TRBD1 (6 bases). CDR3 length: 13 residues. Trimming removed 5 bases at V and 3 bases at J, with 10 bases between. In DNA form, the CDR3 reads TGTGCCAGCAGTCTTCCAGGGGACTATGGCTACACCTTC. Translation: CASSLPGDYGYTF.

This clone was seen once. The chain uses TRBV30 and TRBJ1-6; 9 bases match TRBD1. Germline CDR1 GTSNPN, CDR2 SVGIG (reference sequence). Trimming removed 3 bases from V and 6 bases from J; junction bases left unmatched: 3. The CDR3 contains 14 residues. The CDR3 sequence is CAWRKTGGNSPLHF. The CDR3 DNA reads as TGTGCCTGGAGGAAGACAGGGGGTAATTCACCCCTCCACTTT.

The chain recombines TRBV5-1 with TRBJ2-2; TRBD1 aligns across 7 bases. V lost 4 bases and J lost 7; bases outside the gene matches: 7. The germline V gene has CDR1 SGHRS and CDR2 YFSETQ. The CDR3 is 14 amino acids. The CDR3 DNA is TGCGCCAGCAGCCGTGACACAGGGGACGGGGAGCTGTTTTTT. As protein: CASSRDTGDGELFF.